This T cell receptor beta chain was obtained from a study of blood T cell repertoires in COVID-19. Looking at the study overall: Samples of COVID-19 (acute and convalescent) were obtained from the United States, Italy and Spain. PBMCs, B-cell-depleted T cells, or T cells were the source of the cDNA or gDNA that made up the material.

Germline-derived CDR1 and CDR2 are MNHNY and SVGAGI (reference sequence). The V and J ends lost 5 bases and 3 bases respectively, with 19 bases between them. CDR3 size: 16 residues. Per the original data handling: Researchers report that nucleated cell counts were estimated from reference gene primer amplification. The repertoire was sequenced with immunoSEQ multiplex PCR; TCRdb's copy has only in-frame clones and lacks some. V and J calls and clone size follow that table, whereas D and trimming were derived from the DNA. This sample has some 130,000 clones, with around 80% found just once. This clone turned up a few times.

The receptor comes from a man aged 65 to 85 with acute or convalescent COVID-19. The rearrangement joins TRBV6-6 to TRBJ1-2, with a possible D match to TRBD1 (6 bases). Sequenced: peripheral blood. Here the CDR3 DNA reads TGTGCCAGCAGTGTCCCCTACAGGGCGGGGGACTATGGCTACACCTTC. Residues: CASSVPYRAGDYGYTF.